The text below deals with one T cell receptor (beta chain). Its antigen is undetermined. Trimming cost V 5 bases and J 8 bases, with 18 bases left between them. CDR3 size: 14 residues. Germline V gene lookup returns CDR1 PRHDT and CDR2 FYEKMQ (reference sequence). The data stem from a study of T-cell memory formation after mild COVID-19. Across the whole study: TCR clustering was largely donor specific. Findings and caveats of the study: For contracting clones, CD4+ ones sat mainly in CM and EM, CD8+ in EMRA.

MiXCR, run by TCRdb on the 5' RACE reads, gives a single entry per CDR3 protein. The table lists approximately 480,000 distinct CDR3 sequences, around a sixth of them singletons, with roughly 12% in the top ten. Sample: PBMCs or a T cell subset sorted from them (not recorded which). The receptor comes from an adult woman who had mild COVID-19 (a few samples of this study predate the infection). Cell type and time point are not known. The rearrangement joins TRBV13 to TRBJ1-2; the D gene is possibly TRBD1 (5 bases). The CDR3 region is CASSIQQGYGGYTF. As DNA, the CDR3 is TGTGCCAGCAGCATCCAGCAGGGTTATGGGGGCTACACCTTC. The full variable domain, its missing parts supplied by reference TRBV13 and TRBJ1-2, is AAGVIQSPRHLIKEKRETATLKCYPIPRHDTVYWYQQGPGQDPQFLISFYEKMQSDKGSIPDRFSAQQFSDYHSELNMSSLELGDSALYFCASSIQQGYGGYTFGSGTRLTVV.